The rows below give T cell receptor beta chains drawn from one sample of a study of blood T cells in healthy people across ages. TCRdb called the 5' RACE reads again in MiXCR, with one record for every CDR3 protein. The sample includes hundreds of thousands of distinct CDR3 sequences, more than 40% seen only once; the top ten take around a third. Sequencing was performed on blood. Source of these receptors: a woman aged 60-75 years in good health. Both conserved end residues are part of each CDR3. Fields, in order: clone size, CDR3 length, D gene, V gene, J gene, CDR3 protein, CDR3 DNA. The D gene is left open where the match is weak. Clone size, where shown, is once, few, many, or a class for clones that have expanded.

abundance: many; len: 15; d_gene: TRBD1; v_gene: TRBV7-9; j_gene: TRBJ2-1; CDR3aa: CASSYPGQGLDEQFF; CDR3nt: TGTGCCAGCAGCTACCCGGGACAGGGTCTCGATGAGCAGTTCTTC
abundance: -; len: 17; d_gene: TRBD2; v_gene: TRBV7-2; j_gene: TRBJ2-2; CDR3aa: CASSLGPAGVNTGELFF; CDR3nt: TGTGCCAGCAGCTTGGGGCCAGCGGGAGTAAACACCGGGGAGCTGTTTTTT
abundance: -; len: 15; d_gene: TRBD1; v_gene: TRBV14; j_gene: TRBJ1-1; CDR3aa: CASSQGDRGSDDAFF; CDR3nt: TGTGCCAGCAGCCAAGGCGACAGGGGATCGGATGATGCTTTCTTT
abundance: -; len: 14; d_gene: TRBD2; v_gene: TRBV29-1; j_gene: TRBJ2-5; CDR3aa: CSVVLAGNQETQYF; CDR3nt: TGCAGCGTCGTACTAGCGGGAAACCAAGAGACCCAGTACTTC
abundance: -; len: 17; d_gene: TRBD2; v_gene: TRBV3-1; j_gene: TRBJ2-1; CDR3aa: CASSQDLRLAGLNEQFF; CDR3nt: TGTGCCAGCAGCCAAGACCTAAGACTAGCGGGTCTCAATGAGCAGTTCTTC
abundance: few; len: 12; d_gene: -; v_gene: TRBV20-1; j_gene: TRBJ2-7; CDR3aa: CSARPASYEQYF; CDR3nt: TGCAGTGCTAGACCAGCTAGCTACGAGCAGTACTTC
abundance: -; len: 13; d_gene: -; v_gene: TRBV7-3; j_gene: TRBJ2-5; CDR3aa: CASSFVPLDEQYF; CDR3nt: TGTGCCAGCAGCTTTGTTCCGTTAGATGAGCAGTACTTC
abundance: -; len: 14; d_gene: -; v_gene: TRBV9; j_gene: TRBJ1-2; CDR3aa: CASSVAVADYGYTF; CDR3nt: TGTGCCAGCAGCGTAGCAGTAGCCGACTATGGCTACACCTTC
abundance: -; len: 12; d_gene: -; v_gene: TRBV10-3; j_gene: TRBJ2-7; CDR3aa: CAISESTREQYF; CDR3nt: TGTGCCATCAGTGAGTCGACGCGCGAGCAGTACTTC
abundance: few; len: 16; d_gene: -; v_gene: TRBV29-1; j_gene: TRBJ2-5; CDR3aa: CSVEGGGGLGLETQYF; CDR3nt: TGCAGCGTTGAAGGAGGGGGCGGACTAGGGCTGGAGACCCAGTACTTC
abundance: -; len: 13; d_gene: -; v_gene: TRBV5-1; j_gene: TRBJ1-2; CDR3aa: CASSTTVNYGYTF; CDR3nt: TGCGCCAGCAGCACGACAGTTAACTATGGCTACACCTTC
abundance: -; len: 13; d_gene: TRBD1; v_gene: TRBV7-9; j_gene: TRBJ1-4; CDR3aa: CASSWTGYEKLFF; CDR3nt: TGTGCCAGCAGCTGGACAGGGTATGAAAAACTGTTTTTT
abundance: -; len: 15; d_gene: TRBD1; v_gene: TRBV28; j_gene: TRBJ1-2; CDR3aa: CASSEQGALNYGYTF; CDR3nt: TGTGCCAGCAGTGAACAGGGGGCTTTGAACTATGGCTACACCTTC
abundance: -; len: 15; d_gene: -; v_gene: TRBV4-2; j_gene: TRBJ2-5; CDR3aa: CASSLQDSNQETQYF; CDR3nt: TGTGCCAGCAGCCTCCAGGACAGTAATCAAGAGACCCAGTACTTC
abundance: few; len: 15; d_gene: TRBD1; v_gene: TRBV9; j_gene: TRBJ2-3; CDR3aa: CASSGGQGGTDTQYF; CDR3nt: TGTGCCAGCAGCGGGGGACAGGGAGGGACAGATACGCAGTATTTT
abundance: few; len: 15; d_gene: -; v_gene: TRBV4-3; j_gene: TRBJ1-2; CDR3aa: CASSQDPGGNYGYTF; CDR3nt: TGCGCCAGCAGCCAAGATCCGGGGGGGAACTATGGCTACACCTTC
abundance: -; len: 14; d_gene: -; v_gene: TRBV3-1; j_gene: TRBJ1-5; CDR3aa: CASSTRTGNQPQHF; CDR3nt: TGTGCCAGCAGCACTCGGACAGGCAATCAGCCCCAGCATTTT
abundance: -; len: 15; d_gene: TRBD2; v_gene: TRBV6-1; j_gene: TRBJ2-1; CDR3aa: CASRPGLGSYNEQFF; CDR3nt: TGTGCCAGCAGACCGGGACTAGGTTCCTACAATGAGCAGTTCTTC
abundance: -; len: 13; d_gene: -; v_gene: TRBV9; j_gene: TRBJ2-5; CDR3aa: CASNRRLQETQYF; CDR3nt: TGTGCCAGCAACCGCAGACTCCAAGAGACCCAGTACTTC
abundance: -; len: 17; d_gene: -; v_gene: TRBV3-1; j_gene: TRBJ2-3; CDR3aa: CASSQDSAPRGSDTQYF; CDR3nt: TGTGCCAGCAGCCAAGATAGCGCACCCAGGGGATCAGATACGCAGTATTTT
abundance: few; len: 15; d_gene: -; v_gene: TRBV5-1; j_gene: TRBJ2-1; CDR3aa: CASSLELSSYNEQFF; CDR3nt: TGCGCCAGCAGCTTGGAGTTAAGCTCCTACAATGAGCAGTTCTTC
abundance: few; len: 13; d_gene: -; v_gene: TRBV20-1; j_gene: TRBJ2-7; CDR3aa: CSAEAPLGNEQYF; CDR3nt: TGCAGTGCTGAGGCCCCTCTCGGGAACGAGCAGTACTTC
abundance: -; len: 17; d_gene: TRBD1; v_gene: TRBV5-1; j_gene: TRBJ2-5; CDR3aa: CASSIGQGRPWQETQYF; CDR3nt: TGCGCCAGCAGCATAGGACAGGGACGGCCTTGGCAAGAGACCCAGTACTTC